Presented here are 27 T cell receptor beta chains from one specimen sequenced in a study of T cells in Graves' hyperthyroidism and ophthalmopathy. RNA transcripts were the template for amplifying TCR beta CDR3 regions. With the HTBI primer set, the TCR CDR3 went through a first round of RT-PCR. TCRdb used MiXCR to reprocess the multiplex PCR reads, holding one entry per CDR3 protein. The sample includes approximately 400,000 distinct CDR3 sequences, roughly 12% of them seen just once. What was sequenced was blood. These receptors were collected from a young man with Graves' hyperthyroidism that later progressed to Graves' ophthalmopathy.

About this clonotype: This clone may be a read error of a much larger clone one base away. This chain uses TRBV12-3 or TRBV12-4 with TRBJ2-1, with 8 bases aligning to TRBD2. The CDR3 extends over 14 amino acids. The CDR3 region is CASSFGSGDNERFF. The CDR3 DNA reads TGTGCCAGCAGTTTTGGTAGCGGGGACAATGAGCGGTTCTTC.

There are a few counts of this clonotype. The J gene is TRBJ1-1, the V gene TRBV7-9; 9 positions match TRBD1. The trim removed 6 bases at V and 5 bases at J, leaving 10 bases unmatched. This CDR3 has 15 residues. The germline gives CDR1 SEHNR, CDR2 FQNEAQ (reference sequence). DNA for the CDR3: TGTGCCAGCAGTCATTCTACAGGGGGCGCGACTGAAGCTTTCTTT. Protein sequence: CASSHSTGGATEAFF.

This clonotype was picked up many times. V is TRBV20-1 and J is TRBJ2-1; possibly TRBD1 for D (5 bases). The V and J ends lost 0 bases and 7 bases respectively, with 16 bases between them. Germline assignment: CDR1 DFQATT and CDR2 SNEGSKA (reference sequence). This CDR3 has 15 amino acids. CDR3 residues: CSARDPSRGWNEQFF. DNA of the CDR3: TGCAGTGCTAGAGATCCTTCAAGGGGTTGGAATGAGCAGTTCTTC.

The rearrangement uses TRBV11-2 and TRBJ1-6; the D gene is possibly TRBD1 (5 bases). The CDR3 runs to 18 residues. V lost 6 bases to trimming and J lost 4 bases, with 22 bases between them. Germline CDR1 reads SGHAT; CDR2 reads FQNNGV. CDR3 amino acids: CASSFPLRGTGYNSPLHF. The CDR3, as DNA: TGTGCCAGCAGTTTTCCACTTCGCGGGACGGGTTATAATTCACCCCTCCACTTT.

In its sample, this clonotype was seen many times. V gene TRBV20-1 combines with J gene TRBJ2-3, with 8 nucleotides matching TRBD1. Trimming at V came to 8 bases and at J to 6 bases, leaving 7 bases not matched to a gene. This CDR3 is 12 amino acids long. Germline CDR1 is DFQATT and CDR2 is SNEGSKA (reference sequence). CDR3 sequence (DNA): TGCAGTACAAACAGGGGGGCCGATACGCAGTATTTT. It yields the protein CSTNRGADTQYF.

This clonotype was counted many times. The CDR3 is CASSFPTSGGAGETQYF. In DNA, the CDR3 is TGTGCCAGCAGCTTCCCGACTAGCGGGGGGGCCGGTGAGACCCAGTACTTC. The chain recombines TRBV7-2 with TRBJ2-5, with TRBD2 matching 14 bases. The junction had 8 bases not matched to a gene; V was cut back by 3 bases and J by 5 bases. Germline V gene sequence: CDR1 SGHTA, CDR2 FQGNSA. The CDR3 contains 17 residues.

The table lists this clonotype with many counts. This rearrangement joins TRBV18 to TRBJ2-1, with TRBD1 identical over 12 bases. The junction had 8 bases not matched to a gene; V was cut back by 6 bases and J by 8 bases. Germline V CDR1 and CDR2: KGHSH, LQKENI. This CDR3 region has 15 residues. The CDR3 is CASSPGQGAPDEQFF. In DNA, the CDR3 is TGTGCCAGCTCCCCGGGACAGGGGGCGCCGGATGAGCAGTTCTTC.

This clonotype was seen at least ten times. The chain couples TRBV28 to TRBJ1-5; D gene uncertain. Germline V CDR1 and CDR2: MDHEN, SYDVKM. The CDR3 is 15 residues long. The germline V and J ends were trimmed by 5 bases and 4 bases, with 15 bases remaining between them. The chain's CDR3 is CASSPLVLRNQPQHF. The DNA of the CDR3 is TGTGCCAGCAGTCCCCTGGTTCTGCGGAATCAGCCCCAGCATTTT.

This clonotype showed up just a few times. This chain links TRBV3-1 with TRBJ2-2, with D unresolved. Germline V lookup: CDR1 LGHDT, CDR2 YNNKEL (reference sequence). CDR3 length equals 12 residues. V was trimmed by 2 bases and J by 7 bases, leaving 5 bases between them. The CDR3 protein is CASSQTHGELFF. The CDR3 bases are TGTGCCAGCAGCCAAACCCACGGGGAGCTGTTTTTT.

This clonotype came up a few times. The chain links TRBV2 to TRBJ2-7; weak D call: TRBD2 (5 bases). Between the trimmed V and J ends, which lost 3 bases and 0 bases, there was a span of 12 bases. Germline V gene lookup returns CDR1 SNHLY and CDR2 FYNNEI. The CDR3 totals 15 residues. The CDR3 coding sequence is TGTGCCAGCAGTGATCCCTCGGGATTCTCCTACGAGCAGTACTTC. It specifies CASSDPSGFSYEQYF.

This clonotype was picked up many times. CDR3 bases: TGTGCCAGCAGCTTAGCCCCGGGTTCGCTGCGGAACACTGAAGCTTTCTTT. As protein: CASSLAPGSLRNTEAFF. This chain connects TRBV11-2 to TRBJ1-1; D is unclear. The CDR3 is made up of 17 amino acids. Deletions cut 1 base from V and 1 base from J, with 16 bases between. Germline CDR1 SGHAT, CDR2 FQNNGV.

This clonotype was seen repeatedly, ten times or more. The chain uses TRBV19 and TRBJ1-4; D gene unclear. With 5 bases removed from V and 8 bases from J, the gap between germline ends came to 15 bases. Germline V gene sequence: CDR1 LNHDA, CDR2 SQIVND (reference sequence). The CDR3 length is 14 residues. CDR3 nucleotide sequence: TGTGCCAGTAGTTGGGCCTCGAGTACAGAAAAACTGTTTTTT. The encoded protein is CASSWASSTEKLFF.

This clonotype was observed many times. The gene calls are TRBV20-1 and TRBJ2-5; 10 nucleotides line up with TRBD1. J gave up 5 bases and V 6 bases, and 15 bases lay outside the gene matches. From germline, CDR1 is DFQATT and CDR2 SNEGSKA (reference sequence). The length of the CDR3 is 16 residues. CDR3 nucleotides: TGCAGTGCGCCCGGAGGGACAGGGGAAAAGGGGGAGACCCAGTACTTC. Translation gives CSAPGGTGEKGETQYF.

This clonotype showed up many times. CDR3 bases: TGTGCCAGCAGGGCAGTTTATAATTCACCCCTCCACTTT. Amino acids: CASRAVYNSPLHF. V and J are TRBV27 and TRBJ1-6; D call uncertain. The CDR3 is 13 amino acids. Trimming shortened V by 6 bases and J by 4 bases, and 7 bases separated the two germline ends. Germline V gene lookup returns CDR1 MNHEY and CDR2 SMNVEV (reference sequence).

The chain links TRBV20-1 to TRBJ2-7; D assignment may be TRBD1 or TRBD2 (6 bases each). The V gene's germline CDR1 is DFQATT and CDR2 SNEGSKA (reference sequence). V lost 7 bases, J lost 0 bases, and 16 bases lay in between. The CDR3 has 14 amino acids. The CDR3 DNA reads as TGCAGTGGCCGCGCGGGACAAAACTCCTACGAGCAGTACTTC. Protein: CSGRAGQNSYEQYF.

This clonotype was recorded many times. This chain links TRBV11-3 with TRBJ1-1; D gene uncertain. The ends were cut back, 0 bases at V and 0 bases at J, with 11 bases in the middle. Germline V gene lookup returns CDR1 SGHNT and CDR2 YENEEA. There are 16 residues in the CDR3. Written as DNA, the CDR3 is TGTGCCAGCAGCTTAGATCAAGGTGGCATGAACACTGAAGCTTTCTTT. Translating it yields CASSLDQGGMNTEAFF.

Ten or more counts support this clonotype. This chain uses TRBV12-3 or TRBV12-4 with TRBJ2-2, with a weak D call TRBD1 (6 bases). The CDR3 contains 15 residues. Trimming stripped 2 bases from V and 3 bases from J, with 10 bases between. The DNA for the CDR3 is TGTGCCAGCAGTTTATATCCAGGGGACACCGGGGAGCTGTTTTTT. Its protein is CASSLYPGDTGELFF.

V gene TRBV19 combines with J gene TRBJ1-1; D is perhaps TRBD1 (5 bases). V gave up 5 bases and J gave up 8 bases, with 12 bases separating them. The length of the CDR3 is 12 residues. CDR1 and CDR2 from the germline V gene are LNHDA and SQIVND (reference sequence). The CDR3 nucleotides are TGTGCCAGTAGTTTCCCCGGGACGGAAGCTTTCTTT. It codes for CASSFPGTEAFF.

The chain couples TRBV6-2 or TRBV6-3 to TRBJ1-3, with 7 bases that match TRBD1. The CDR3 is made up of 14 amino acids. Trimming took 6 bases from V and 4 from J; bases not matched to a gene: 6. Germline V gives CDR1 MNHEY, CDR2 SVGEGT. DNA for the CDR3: TGTGCCAGCAGCCAGCTGACAGGGGGAAACACCATATATTTT. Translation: CASSQLTGGNTIYF.

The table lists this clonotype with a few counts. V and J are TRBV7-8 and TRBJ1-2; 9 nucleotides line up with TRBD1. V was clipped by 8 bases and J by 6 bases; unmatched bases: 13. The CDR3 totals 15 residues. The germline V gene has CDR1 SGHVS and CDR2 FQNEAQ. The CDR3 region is CASARDRVLRHGYTF. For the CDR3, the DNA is TGTGCCAGCGCCCGGGACAGGGTTTTGAGGCATGGCTACACCTTC.

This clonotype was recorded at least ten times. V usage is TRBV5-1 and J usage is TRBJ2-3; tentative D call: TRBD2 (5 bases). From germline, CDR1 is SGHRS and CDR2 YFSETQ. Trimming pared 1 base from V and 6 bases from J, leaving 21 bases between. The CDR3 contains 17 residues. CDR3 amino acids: CASSLFLVSEASDTQYF. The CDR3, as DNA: TGCGCCAGCAGCTTGTTCCTGGTTAGCGAGGCCTCCGATACGCAGTATTTT. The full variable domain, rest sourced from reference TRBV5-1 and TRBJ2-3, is KAGVTQTPRYLIKTRGQQVTLSCSPISGHRSVSWYQQTPGQGLQFLFEYFSETQRNKGNFPGRFSGRQFSNSRSEMNVSTLELGDSALYLCASSLFLVSEASDTQYFGPGTRLTVL.

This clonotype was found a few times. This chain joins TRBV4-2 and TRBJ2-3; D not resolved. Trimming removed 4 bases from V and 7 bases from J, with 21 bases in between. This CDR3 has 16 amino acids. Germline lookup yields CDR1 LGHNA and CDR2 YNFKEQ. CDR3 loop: CASSPPVDSHTNTQYF. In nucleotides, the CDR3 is TGTGCCAGCAGCCCACCCGTGGATAGTCACACTAATACGCAGTATTTT.

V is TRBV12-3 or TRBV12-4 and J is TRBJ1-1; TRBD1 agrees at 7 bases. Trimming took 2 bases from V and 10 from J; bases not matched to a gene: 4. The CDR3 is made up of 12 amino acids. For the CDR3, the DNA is TGTGCCAGCAGTTTAAGGACAGGCGGAGCTTTCTTT. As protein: CASSLRTGGAFF.

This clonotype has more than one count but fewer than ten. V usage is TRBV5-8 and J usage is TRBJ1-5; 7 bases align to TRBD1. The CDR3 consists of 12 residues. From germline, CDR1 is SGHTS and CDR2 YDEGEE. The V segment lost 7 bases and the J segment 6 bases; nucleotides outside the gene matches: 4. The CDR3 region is CASGTAPQPQHF. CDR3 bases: TGTGCCAGCGGGACAGCACCTCAGCCCCAGCATTTT.

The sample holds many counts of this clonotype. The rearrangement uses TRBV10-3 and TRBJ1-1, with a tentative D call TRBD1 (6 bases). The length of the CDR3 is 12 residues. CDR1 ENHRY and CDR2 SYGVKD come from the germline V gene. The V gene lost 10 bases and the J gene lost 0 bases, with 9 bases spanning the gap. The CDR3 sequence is CATRGVNTEAFF. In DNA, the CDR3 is TGTGCCACTAGGGGGGTGAACACTGAAGCTTTCTTT.

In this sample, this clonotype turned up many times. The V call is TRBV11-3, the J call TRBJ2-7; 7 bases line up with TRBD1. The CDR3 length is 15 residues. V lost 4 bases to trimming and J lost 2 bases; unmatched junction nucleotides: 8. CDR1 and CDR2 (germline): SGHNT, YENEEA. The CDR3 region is CASSSPGTATYEQYF. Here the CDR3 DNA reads TGTGCCAGCAGCTCCCCCGGGACAGCAACCTACGAGCAGTACTTC.

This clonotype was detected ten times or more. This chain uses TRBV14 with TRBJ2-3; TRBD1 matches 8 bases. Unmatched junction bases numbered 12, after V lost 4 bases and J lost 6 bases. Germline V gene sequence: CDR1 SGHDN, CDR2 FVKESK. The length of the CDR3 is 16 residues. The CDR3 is CASSPFVGQGWDTQYF. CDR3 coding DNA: TGTGCCAGCAGCCCGTTCGTAGGACAGGGATGGGATACGCAGTATTTT.